The 18 T cell receptor beta chains listed next were all sequenced from one sample in a study of human T cells and chemical hapten exposure. TCRdb redid the calling of the RACE reads with MiXCR, one entry per CDR3 protein. Among 65,000 to 95,000 distinct CDR3 sequences, 12% were seen once, and the ten largest hold roughly 4%. Noted time point: patch test 1, 2 weeks after DPC sensitization. Treatment reported: therapeutic diphenylcyclopropenone sensitization with weekly scalp DPC. This specimen was whole blood, taken in connection with sensitization to the hapten diphenylcyclopropenone (DPC). These receptors were obtained from a woman in her sixties or seventies with alopecia areata. Some clones in this sample may be carry-over from other donors' samples.

At least ten counts were recorded for this clonotype. This sequence joins TRBV29-1 and TRBJ2-6; 11 bases line up with TRBD1. The CDR3 is made up of 16 amino acids. J lost 0 bases, V lost 7 bases, and 5 bases had no gene match. The germline CDR1 and CDR2 sequences are SQVTM and ANQGSEA. Here the CDR3 DNA reads TGCAGCGCCGCCGGGACAGGGGGCTCTGGGGCCAACGTCCTGACTTTC. Translating it yields CSAAGTGGSGANVLTF.

This clonotype was observed at least ten times. V is TRBV18 and J is TRBJ1-1; no clear D gene. V dropped 0 bases and J dropped 7 bases, with 9 bases sitting between them. Germline loops: CDR1 KGHSH, CDR2 LQKENI. There are 13 residues in the CDR3. The CDR3 here is CASSPPAFVEAFF. The CDR3 DNA reads TGTGCCAGCTCACCACCGGCATTTGTTGAAGCTTTCTTT.

This clonotype was detected ten times or more. This chain links TRBV9 with TRBJ2-7; D is unresolved. V was clipped by 3 bases and J by 3 bases, with 4 bases between them. This CDR3 contains 11 residues. Germline V gene lookup returns CDR1 SGDLS and CDR2 YYNGEE. The CDR3 DNA follows: TGTGCCAGCAGCGCCGACTACGAGCAGTACTTC. Its protein product is CASSADYEQYF.

This clonotype was recorded at least ten times. The chain links TRBV7-9 to TRBJ1-2; D is unresolved. This CDR3 comprises 12 residues. Trimming shortened V by 3 bases and J by 4 bases, and 6 bases separated the two germline ends. Germline V lookup: CDR1 SEHNR, CDR2 FQNEAQ (reference sequence). CDR3 coding DNA: TGTGCCAGCAGCTTGGACTTCTATGGCTACACCTTC. The encoded protein is CASSLDFYGYTF.

This clonotype appeared many times. V and J are TRBV7-9 and TRBJ1-4; D not resolved. V was trimmed by 5 bases and J by 7 bases, leaving 11 bases between them. Germline lookup yields CDR1 SEHNR and CDR2 FQNEAQ (reference sequence). There are 13 residues in the CDR3. The CDR3 loop is CASSRVLVEKLFF. CDR3 coding DNA: TGTGCCAGCAGCAGGGTATTGGTTGAAAAACTGTTTTTT.

In this sample, this clonotype turned up many times. The V gene is TRBV11-2, the J gene TRBJ1-2; D is uncertain. Germline loops: CDR1 SGHAT, CDR2 FQNNGV. V was shortened by 5 bases and J by 6 bases, with 13 bases between the two germline ends. The CDR3 sequence is 13 residues long. The CDR3 bases are TGTGCCAGCAGCGTAACAGTATCAGATGGCTACACCTTC. Translation gives CASSVTVSDGYTF.

This clonotype came up many times. CDR3 sequence (DNA): TGTGCCAGCAGCTTGAGTTCCAGTGCGGGAGATACGCAGTATTTT. This gives the protein CASSLSSSAGDTQYF. This rearrangement joins TRBV5-6 to TRBJ2-3; the D gene is possibly TRBD2 (5 bases). CDR3 length: 15 residues. The ends were cut back, 1 base at V and 5 bases at J, with 14 bases in the middle. Germline values: CDR1 SGHDT, CDR2 YYEEEE. The full variable domain, in which reference TRBV5-6 and TRBJ2-3 provide the parts outside the CDR3, is DAGVTQSPTHLIKTRGQQVTLRCSPKSGHDTVSWYQQALGQGPQFIFQYYEEEERQRGNFPDRFSGHQFPNYSSELNVNALLLGDSALYLCASSLSSSAGDTQYFGPGTRLTVL.

This clonotype has ten or more counts. J is TRBJ2-7 and V is TRBV20-1; no clear D gene. The CDR3 spans 12 residues. CDR1 and CDR2 from the germline V gene are DFQATT and SNEGSKA (reference sequence). V was cut by 3 bases and J by 1 base, with 7 bases left in between. For the CDR3, the DNA is TGCAGTGCTAGGGTTTCATCCTACGAGCAGTACTTC. Protein: CSARVSSYEQYF.

The chain links TRBV29-1 to TRBJ1-1; D is ambiguous. V gave up 0 bases and J gave up 4 bases, with 21 bases separating them. The CDR3 sequence is 17 residues long. Per the germline V gene, CDR1 is SQVTM and CDR2 is ANQGSEA. CDR3 in amino acids: CSVEDLVNSWLGTEAFF. In DNA form, the CDR3 reads TGCAGCGTTGAAGATTTAGTTAACAGCTGGTTGGGCACTGAAGCTTTCTTT.

The CDR3 here is CASSLVPENQPQHF. The CDR3 region has the DNA TGTGCCAGCAGCTTGGTGCCAGAAAATCAGCCCCAGCATTTT. The chain is built from TRBV5-5 and TRBJ1-5, with D hard to call. Germline V CDR1 and CDR2: SGHKS, YYEKEE (reference sequence). This CDR3 is 14 amino acids long. V was cut by 0 bases and J by 4 bases, with 8 bases left in between.

This clonotype was found many times. The chain is built from TRBV27 and TRBJ2-7; no clear D gene. V shed 6 bases and J shed 2 bases, with 14 bases lying between them. CDR1 is MNHEY and CDR2 is SMNVEV in the germline V gene (reference sequence). This CDR3 is built from 14 residues. CDR3 residues: CASSHPTETYEQYF. The DNA for the CDR3 is TGTGCCAGCAGCCACCCAACGGAAACCTACGAGCAGTACTTC.

CDR3 sequence reads: CASSIYGGHNEQFF. CDR3 nucleotide sequence: TGTGCCAGTAGTATTTACGGGGGCCACAATGAGCAGTTCTTC. The chain uses TRBV19 and TRBJ2-1, with D perhaps assigned TRBD1 or TRBD2 (6 bases each). The germline V gene has CDR1 LNHDA and CDR2 SQIVND (reference sequence). CDR3 length equals 14 residues. V was shortened by 3 bases and J by 5 bases, with 11 bases between the two germline ends. The complete variable domain, with remaining parts taken from reference TRBV19 and TRBJ2-1, reads DGGITQSPKYLFRKEGQNVTLSCEQNLNHDAMYWYRQDPGQGLRLIYYSQIVNDFQKGDIAEGYSVSREKKESFPLTVTSAQKNPTAFYLCASSIYGGHNEQFFGPGTRLTVL.

In its sample, this clonotype was seen a few times. The CDR3 here is CSAPTGYNSPLHF. The CDR3 DNA sequence: TGCAGTGCGCCGACAGGGTATAATTCACCCCTCCACTTT. The V call is TRBV20-1, the J call TRBJ1-6; TRBD1 matches 7 bases. Germline V gene data show CDR1 as DFQATT and CDR2 as SNEGSKA (reference sequence). J was trimmed by 4 bases and V by 6 bases; bases with no gene match: 3. The CDR3 is 13 residues long.

The chain links TRBV5-8 to TRBJ2-7; D is unresolved. With 6 bases removed from V and 0 bases from J, the gap between germline ends came to 7 bases. Per the germline V gene, CDR1 is SGHTS and CDR2 is YDEGEE. The CDR3 loop spans 12 amino acids. In DNA form, the CDR3 reads TGTGCCAGCAACCGGTACTCCTACGAGCAGTACTTC. Translation: CASNRYSYEQYF.

This clonotype was recorded at least ten times. This sequence joins TRBV5-6 and TRBJ2-7, with 9 positions matching TRBD1. The CDR3 runs 14 residues. CDR1 SGHDT and CDR2 YYEEEE come from the germline V gene. With 3 bases clipped from V and 7 bases from J, the junction kept 8 bases outside the gene matches. As DNA, the CDR3 is TGTGCCAGCAGCTCACAGGGGGCACCGGGGGAGCAGTACTTC. It encodes CASSSQGAPGEQYF.

This clonotype has more than one count but fewer than ten. This chain joins TRBV7-9 and TRBJ1-3; D is perhaps TRBD1 (5 bases). CDR1 SEHNR and CDR2 FQNEAQ come from the germline V gene (reference sequence). V shed 1 base and J shed 2 bases, with 9 bases lying between them. CDR3 length equals 15 residues. CDR3 amino acids: CASSLEAGTGNTIYF. CDR3 nucleotide sequence: TGTGCCAGCAGCTTAGAGGCAGGGACTGGAAACACCATATATTTT.

V and J are TRBV20-1 and TRBJ2-3; TRBD2 agrees at 9 bases. The ends lost 7 bases at V and 1 base at J; junction bases unmatched: 9. CDR1 and CDR2 from the germline V gene are DFQATT and SNEGSKA (reference sequence). CDR3 length: 15 residues. This CDR3 reads CSVQKASGGTDTQYF. The CDR3 bases are TGCAGTGTTCAAAAAGCTAGCGGGGGCACAGATACGCAGTATTTT.

Many counts were recorded for this clonotype. The chain recombines TRBV4-2 with TRBJ1-2; 8 nucleotides agree with TRBD1. Looked up from germline, CDR1 is LGHNA and CDR2 is YNFKEQ. The CDR3 is 15 amino acids. The junction had 4 bases not matched to a gene; V was cut back by 0 bases and J by 4 bases. The CDR3 here is CASSQDLTGAYGYTF. The CDR3 nucleotides read TGTGCCAGCAGCCAAGATTTGACAGGGGCCTATGGCTACACCTTC.